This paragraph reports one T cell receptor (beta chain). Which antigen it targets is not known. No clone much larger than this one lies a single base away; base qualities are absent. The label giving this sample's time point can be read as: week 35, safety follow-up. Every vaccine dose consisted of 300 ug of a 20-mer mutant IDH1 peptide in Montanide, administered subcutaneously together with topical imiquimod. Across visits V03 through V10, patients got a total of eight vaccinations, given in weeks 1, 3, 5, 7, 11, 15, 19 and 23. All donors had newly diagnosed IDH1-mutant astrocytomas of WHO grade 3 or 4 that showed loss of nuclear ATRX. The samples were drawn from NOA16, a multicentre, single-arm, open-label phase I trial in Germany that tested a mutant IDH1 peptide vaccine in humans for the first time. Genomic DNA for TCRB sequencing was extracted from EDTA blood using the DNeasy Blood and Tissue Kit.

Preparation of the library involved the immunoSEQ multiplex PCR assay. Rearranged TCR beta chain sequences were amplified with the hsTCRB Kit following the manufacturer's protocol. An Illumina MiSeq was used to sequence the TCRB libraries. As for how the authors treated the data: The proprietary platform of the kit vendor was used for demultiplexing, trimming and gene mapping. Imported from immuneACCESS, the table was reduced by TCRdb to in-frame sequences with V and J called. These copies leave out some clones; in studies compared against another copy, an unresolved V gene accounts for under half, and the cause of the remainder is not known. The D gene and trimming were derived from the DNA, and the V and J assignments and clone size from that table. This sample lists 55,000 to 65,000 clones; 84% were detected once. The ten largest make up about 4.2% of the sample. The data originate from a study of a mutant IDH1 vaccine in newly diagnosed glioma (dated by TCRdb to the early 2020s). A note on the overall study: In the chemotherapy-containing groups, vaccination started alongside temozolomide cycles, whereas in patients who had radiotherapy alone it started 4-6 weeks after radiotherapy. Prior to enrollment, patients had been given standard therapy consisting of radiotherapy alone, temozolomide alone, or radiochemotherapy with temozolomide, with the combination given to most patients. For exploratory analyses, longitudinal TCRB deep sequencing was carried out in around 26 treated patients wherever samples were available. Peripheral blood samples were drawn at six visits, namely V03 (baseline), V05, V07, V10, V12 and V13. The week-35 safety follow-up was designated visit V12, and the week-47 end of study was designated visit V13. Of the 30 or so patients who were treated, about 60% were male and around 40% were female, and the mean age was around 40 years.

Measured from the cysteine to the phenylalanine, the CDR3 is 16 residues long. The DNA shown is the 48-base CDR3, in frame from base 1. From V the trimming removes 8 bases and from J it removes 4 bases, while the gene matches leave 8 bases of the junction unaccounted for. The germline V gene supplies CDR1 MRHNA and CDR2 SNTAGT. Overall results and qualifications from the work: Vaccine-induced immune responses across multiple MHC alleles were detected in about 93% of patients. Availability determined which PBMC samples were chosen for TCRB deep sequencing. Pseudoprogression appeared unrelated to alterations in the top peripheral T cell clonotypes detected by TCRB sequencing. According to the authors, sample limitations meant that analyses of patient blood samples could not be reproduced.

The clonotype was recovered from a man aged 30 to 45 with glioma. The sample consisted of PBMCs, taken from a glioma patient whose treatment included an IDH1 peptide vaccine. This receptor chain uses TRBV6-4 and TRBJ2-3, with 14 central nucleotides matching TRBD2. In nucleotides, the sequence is TGTGCCAGCTCCGGGACTAGCGGGGGTTTCGCAGATACGCAGTATTTT. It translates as CASSGTSGGFADTQYF.